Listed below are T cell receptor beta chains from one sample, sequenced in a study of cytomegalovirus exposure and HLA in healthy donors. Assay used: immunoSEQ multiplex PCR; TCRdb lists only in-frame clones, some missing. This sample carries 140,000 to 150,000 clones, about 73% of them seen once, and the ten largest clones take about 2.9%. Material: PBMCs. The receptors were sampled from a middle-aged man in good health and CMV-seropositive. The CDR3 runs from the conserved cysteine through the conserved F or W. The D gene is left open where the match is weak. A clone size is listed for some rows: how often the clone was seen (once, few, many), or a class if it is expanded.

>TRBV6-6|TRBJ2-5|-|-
TGTGCCAGCAGTTACTCCGAGGAGACCCAGTACTTC
CASSYSEETQYF
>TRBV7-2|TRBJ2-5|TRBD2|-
TGTGCCAGCAGCCCGAGCCTAGCGGGAAGCCAAGAGACCCAGTACTTC
CASSPSLAGSQETQYF
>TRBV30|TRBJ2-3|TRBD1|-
TGTGCCTGGAGCCGGACAGGTACAGATACGCAGTATTTT
CAWSRTGTDTQYF
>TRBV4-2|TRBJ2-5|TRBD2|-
TGTGCCAGCAGCCAAGATTTGGGGACTAGCGGGGTCCTTGCGGAGCAGTACTTC
CASSQDLGTSGVLAEQYF
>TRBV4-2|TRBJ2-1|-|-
TGTGCCAGCAGCCCTGACTATCTCAATGAGCAGTTCTTC
CASSPDYLNEQFF
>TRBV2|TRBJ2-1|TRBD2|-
TGTGCCAGCAGTGAACAAGGACTAGCGGGAGCACATGAGCAGTTCTTC
CASSEQGLAGAHEQFF
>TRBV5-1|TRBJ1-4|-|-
TGCGCCAGCAGCCCGTCGGGTCTTGAAAAACTGTTTTTT
CASSPSGLEKLFF
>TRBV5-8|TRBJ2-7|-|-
TGTGCCAGCAGCTTGCGAGGAGTCTACGAGCAGTACTTC
CASSLRGVYEQYF
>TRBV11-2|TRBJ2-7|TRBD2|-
TGTGCCAGCAGCTTGGGAGGGGTCTACGAGCAGTACTTC
CASSLGGVYEQYF
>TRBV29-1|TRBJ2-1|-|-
TGCAGCGTTGTCACCCCCAGTCCTGAGCAGTTCTTC
CSVVTPSPEQFF
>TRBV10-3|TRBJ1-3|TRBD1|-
TGTGCCATCATGGGACAGGGTGGAAACACCATATATTTT
CAIMGQGGNTIYF
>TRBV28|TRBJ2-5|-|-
TGTGCCAGCAGTTTCCCACACAGCGAGACCCAGTACTTC
CASSFPHSETQYF
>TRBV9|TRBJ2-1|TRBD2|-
TGTGCCAGCAGCTCCCACCTACGGGAGGGTAATTACAATGAGCAGTTCTTC
CASSSHLREGNYNEQFF
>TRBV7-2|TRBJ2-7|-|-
TGTGCCAGCAGCTTAGTGGGAGCTTCCTACGAGCAGTACTTC
CASSLVGASYEQYF
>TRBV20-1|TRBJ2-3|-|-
TGCAGTGCTAGTGTTCAAGATACGCAGTATTTT
CSASVQDTQYF
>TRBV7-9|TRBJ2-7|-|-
TGTGCCAGCAGCTTTGAGGGGAGCGGGTACGAGCAGTACTTC
CASSFEGSGYEQYF
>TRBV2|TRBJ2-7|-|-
TGTGCCAGCTCCGAGGCGGAAGTCTACGAGCAGTACTTC
CASSEAEVYEQYF
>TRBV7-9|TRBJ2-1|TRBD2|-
TGTGCCAGCAGCATCCTAGCGGGAGGTAACAATGAGCAGTTCTTC
CASSILAGGNNEQFF
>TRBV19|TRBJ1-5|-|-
TGTGCCAGTAGTATAGGAACAGGGAACAATCAGCCCCAGCATTTT
CASSIGTGNNQPQHF
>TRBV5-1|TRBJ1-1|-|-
TGCGCCAGCTCCTCCGGGGGGGGAAACACTGAAGCTTTCTTT
CASSSGGGNTEAFF
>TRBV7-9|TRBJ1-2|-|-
TGTGCCAGCAGCTTAGGGCCAGAAAACTATGGCTACACCTTC
CASSLGPENYGYTF
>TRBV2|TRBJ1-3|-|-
TGTGCCAGCAGACAGACGGGGAGAGATGGAAACACCATATATTTT
CASRQTGRDGNTIYF
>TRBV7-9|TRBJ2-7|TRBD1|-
TGTGCCAGCAGCTTAGGGGGTAGGGGACAGGGGGCGTACGAGCAGTACTTC
CASSLGGRGQGAYEQYF
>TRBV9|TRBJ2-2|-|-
TGTGCCAGCAGCGTAGAGGGGGATACCGGGGAGCTGTTTTTT
CASSVEGDTGELFF
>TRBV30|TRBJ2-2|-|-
TGTGCCTGGAGTGGGGGGGCCGGGGAGCTGTTTTTT
CAWSGGAGELFF
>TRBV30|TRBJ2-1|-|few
TGTGCCTGGAGGGGTAGCATTGAGCAGTTCTTC
CAWRGSIEQFF
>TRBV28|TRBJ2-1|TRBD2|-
TGTGCCAGCAGTCTAACCTCGACTAGCGGAATATACAATGAGCAGTTCTTC
CASSLTSTSGIYNEQFF
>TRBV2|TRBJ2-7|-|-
TGTGCCAGCCACAGGGCCTACGAGCAGTACTTC
CASHRAYEQYF
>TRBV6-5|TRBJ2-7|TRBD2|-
TGTGCCAGCTCCTCGCGGGAGTCGAGGGAGCAGTACTTC
CASSSRESREQYF
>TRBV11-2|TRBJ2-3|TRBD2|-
TGTGCCAGCAGCTTAGATATTAGCGGGAGGGCCACAGATACGCAGTATTTT
CASSLDISGRATDTQYF
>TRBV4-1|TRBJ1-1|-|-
TGCGCCAGCAGCCTGACTGCGAACACTGAAGCTTTCTTT
CASSLTANTEAFF